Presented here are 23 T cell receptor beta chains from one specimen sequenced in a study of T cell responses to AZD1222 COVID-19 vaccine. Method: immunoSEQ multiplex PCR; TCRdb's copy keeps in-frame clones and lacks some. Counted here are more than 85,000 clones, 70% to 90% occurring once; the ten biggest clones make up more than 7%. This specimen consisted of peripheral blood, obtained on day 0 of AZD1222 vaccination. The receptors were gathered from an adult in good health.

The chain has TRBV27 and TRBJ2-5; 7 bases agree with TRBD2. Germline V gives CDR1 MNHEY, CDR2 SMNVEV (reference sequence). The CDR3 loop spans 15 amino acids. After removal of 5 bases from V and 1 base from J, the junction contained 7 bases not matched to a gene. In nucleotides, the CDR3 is TGTGCCAGCAGTGCCCCCCAGCGGGGCCAAGAGACCCAGTACTTC. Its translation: CASSAPQRGQETQYF.

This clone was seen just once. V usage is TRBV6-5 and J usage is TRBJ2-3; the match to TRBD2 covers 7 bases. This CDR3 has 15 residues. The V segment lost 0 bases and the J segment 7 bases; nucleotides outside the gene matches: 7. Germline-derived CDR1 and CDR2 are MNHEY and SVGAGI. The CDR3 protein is CASSYSISSGYTQYF. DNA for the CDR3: TGTGCCAGCAGTTACTCGATTTCTAGCGGATATACGCAGTATTTT.

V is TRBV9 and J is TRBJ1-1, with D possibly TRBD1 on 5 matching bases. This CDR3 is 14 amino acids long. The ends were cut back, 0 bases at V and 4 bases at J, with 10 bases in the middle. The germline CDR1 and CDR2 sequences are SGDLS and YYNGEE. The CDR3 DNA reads TGTGCCAGCAGCGTAGTCAGGGTTGCCACTGAAGCTTTCTTT. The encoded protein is CASSVVRVATEAFF.

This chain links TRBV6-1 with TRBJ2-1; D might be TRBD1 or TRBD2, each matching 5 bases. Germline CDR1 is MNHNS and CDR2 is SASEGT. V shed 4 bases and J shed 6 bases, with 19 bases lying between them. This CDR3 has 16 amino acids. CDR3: CASSGSGTGRGNEQFF. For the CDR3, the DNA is TGTGCCAGCAGTGGGTCCGGGACGGGTAGGGGCAATGAGCAGTTCTTC.

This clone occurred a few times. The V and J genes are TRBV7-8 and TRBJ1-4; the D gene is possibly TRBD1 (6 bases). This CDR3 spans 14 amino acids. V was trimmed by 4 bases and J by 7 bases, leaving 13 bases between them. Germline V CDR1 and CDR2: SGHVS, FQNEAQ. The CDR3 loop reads CASSSTGGAEKLFF. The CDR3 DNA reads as TGTGCCAGCAGCTCCACCGGGGGGGCTGAAAAACTGTTTTTT.

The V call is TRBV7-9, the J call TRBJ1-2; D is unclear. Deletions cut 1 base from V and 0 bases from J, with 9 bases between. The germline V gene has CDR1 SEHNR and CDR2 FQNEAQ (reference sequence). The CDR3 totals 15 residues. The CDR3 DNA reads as TGTGCCAGCAGCTTAGAAGAGGCTTCTAACTATGGCTACACCTTC. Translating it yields CASSLEEASNYGYTF.

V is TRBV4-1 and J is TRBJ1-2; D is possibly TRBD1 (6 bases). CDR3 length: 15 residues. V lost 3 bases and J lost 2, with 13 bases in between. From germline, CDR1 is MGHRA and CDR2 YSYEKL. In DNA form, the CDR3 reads TGCGCCAGCAGCCACGGGACATCCCCAAACTATGGCTACACCTTC. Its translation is CASSHGTSPNYGYTF.

CDR3 DNA sequence: TGCGCCAGCAGCACCGAGAACAGGGACCTCGGCGAGCAGTACTTC. This sequence encodes CASSTENRDLGEQYF. This chain connects TRBV4-1 to TRBJ2-7; D is perhaps TRBD1 (6 bases). Germline CDR1 reads MGHRA; CDR2 reads YSYEKL. V lost 5 bases, J lost 6 bases, and 20 bases lay in between. The CDR3 extends over 15 amino acids.

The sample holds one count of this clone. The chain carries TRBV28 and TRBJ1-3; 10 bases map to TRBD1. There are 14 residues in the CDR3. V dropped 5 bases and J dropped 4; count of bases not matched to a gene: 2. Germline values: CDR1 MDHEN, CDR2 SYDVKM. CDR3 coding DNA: TGTGCCAGCAGTGACAGGGGGCTGGGAAACACCATATATTTT. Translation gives CASSDRGLGNTIYF.

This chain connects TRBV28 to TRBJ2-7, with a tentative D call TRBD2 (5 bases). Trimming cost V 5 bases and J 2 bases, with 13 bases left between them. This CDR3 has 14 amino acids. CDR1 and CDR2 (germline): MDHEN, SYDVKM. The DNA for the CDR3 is TGTGCCAGCAGTCTCCTGGACTTTACCTACGAGCAGTACTTC. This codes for CASSLLDFTYEQYF.

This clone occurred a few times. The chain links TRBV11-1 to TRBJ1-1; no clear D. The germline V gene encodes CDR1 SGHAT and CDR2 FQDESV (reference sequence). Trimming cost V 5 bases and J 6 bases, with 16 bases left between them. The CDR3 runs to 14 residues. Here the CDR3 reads CASSDLYLKAEAFF. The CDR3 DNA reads TGTGCCAGCAGCGACCTTTATTTAAAGGCTGAAGCTTTCTTT.

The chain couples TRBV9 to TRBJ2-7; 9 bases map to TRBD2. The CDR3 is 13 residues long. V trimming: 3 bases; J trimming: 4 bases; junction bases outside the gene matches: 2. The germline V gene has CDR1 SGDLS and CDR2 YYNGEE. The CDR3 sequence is CASSAGLAYEQYF. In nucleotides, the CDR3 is TGTGCCAGCAGCGCGGGACTAGCATACGAGCAGTACTTC.

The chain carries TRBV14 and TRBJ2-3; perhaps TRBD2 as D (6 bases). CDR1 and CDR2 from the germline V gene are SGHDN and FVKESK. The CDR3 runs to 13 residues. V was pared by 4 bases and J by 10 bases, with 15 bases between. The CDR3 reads CASSPSGVFSQYF. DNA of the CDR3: TGTGCCAGCAGCCCGTCGGGGGTCTTTTCGCAGTATTTT. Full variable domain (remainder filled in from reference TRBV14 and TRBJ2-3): EAGVTQFPSHSVIEKGQTVTLRCDPISGHDNLYWYRRVMGKEIKFLLHFVKESKQDESGMPNNRFLAERTGGTYSTLKVQPAELEDSGVYFCASSPSGVFSQYFGPGTRLTVL.

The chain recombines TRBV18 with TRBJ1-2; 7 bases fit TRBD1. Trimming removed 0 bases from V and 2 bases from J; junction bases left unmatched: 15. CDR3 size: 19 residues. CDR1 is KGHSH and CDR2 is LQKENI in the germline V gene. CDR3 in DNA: TGTGCCAGCTCACCACCTTCTATGTATCAGGGCAGGGGGAACTATGGCTACACCTTC. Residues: CASSPPSMYQGRGNYGYTF.

The CDR3 here is CASSQGEWGRTEAFF. Here the CDR3 DNA reads TGCGCCAGCAGCCAGGGGGAGTGGGGCCGCACTGAAGCTTTCTTT. The chain recombines TRBV4-1 with TRBJ1-1; tentatively, D is TRBD1 (5 bases). Trimming removed 3 bases from V and 4 bases from J, with 15 bases in between. There are 15 residues in the CDR3. CDR1 MGHRA and CDR2 YSYEKL come from the germline V gene.

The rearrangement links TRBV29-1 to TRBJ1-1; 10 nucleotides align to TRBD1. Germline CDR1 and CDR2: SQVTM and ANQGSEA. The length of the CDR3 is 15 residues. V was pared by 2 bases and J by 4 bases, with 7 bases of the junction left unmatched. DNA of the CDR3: TGCAGCGTTGAACACGGAGGACAGGGGGGCACTGAAGCTTTCTTT. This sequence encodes CSVEHGGQGGTEAFF.

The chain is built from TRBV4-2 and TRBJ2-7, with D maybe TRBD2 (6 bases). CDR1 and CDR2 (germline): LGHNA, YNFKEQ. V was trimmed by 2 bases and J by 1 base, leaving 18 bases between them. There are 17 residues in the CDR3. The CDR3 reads CASSQSRPQAGSYEQYF. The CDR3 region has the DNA TGTGCCAGCAGCCAAAGTCGCCCCCAAGCGGGTTCCTACGAGCAGTACTTC.

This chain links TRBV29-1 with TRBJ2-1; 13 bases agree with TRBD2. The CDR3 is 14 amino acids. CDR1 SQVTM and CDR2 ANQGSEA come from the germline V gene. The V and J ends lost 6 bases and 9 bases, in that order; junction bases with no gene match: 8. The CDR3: CSVRLAGGMGEQFF. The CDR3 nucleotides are TGCAGCGTGCGACTAGCGGGAGGAATGGGTGAGCAGTTCTTC.

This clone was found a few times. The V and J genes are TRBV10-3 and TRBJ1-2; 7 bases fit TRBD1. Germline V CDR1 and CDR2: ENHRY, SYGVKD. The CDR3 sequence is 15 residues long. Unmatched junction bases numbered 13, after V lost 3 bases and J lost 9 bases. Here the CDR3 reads CAISETRDSDKSYTF. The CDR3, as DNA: TGTGCCATCAGTGAAACTCGGGACAGCGATAAGAGCTACACCTTC.

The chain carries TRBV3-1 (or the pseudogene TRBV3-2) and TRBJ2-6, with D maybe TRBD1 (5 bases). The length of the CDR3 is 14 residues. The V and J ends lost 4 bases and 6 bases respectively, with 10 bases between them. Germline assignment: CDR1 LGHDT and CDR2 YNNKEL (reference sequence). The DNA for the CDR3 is TGTGCCAGCAGCCCCGACAGTGAGGCCAACGTCCTGACTTTC. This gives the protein CASSPDSEANVLTF.

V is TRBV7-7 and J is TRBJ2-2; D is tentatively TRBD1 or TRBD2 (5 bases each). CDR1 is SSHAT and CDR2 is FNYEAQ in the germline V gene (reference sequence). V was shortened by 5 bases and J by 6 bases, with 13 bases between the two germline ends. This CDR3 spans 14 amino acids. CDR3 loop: CASSPNPGPGELFF. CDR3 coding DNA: TGTGCCAGCAGCCCAAACCCGGGGCCCGGGGAGCTGTTTTTT. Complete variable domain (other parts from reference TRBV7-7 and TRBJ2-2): GAGVSQSPRYKVTKRGQDVTLRCDPISSHATLYWYQQALGQGPEFLTYFNYEAQPDKSGLPSDRFSAERPEGSISTLTIQRTEQRDSAMYRCASSPNPGPGELFFGEGSRLTVL.

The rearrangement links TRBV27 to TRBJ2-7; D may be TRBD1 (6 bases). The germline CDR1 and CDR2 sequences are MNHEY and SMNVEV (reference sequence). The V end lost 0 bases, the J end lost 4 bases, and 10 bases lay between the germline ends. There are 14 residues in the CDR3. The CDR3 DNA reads TGTGCCAGCAGTTTATCCAGGACAGAGTACGAGCAGTACTTC. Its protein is CASSLSRTEYEQYF.

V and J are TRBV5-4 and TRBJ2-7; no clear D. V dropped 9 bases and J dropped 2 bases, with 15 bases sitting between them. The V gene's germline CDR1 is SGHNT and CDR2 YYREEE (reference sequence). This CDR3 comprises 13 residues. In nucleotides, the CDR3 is TGTGCCACCTTAAGAAGGGATACCTACGAGCAGTACTTC. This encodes CATLRRDTYEQYF.